This TCR beta chain was sequenced in a study of human T cells and chemical hapten exposure. This clonotype has a handful of counts. TCRdb passed the RACE reads through MiXCR, listing each CDR3 protein once. The sample has 95,000 to 150,000 distinct CDR3 sequences, around 11% seen once. Regarding time point: patch test 3, about 24 weeks after DPC sensitization. Treatment indicated: therapeutic diphenylcyclopropenone sensitization with weekly scalp DPC. The germline V gene encodes CDR1 MDHEN and CDR2 SYDVKM. With 7 bases removed from V and 2 bases from J, the gap between germline ends came to 12 bases. The CDR3 length is 14 residues.

The TCR was taken from a woman between 50 and 59 years old with alopecia areata. Some clones in this sample may be carry-over from other donors' samples. The V and J genes are TRBV28 and TRBJ1-5; no clear D gene. The starting material was whole blood, obtained in connection with sensitization to the hapten diphenylcyclopropenone (DPC). The CDR3 loop is CASMNGVGNQPQHF. Written as DNA, the CDR3 is TGTGCCAGCATGAATGGGGTCGGCAATCAGCCCCAGCATTTT.